Following are 30 T cell receptor beta chains from one sample sequenced in a study of post-analysis software for immune sequencing data. No antigen has been identified for these receptors. TCR beta libraries were prepared from cDNA with unique molecular identifiers. Each CDR3 protein gets one entry after TCRdb re-called the PCR reads with MiXCR. Of fewer than 850,000 distinct CDR3 sequences listed, around 27% are singletons. Study-level points and caveats: There were five TRBV segments more frequent in patients than controls, and TRBV5-6, TRBV5-1 and TRBV20-1 were among them.

The specimen sequenced was blood. All receptors derive from a girl between 5 and 17 years old with multiple sclerosis.

The rearrangement links TRBV9 to TRBJ2-2; D is perhaps TRBD2 (6 bases). CDR1 SGDLS and CDR2 YYNGEE come from the germline V gene. Trimming pared 0 bases from V and 5 bases from J, leaving 14 bases between. The CDR3 length is 16 residues. The CDR3 region has the DNA TGTGCCAGCAGCGTAGGTCTGGCGGGAAGAACCGGGGAGCTGTTTTTT. It encodes CASSVGLAGRTGELFF.

J is TRBJ2-3 and V is TRBV4-2, with 10 bases fitting TRBD2. The CDR3 runs 16 residues. Losses at the gene ends were 6 bases for V and 6 bases for J; bases not matched to a gene: 12. CDR1 is LGHNA and CDR2 is YNFKEQ in the germline V gene. CDR3 sequence reads: CASSPQAGGTGDTQYF. Written as DNA, the CDR3 is TGTGCCAGCAGTCCTCAAGCGGGGGGGACGGGGGATACGCAGTATTTT.

This clonotype was seen many times. This chain uses TRBV20-1 with TRBJ2-6; no definite D call. With 3 bases removed from V and 0 bases from J, the gap between germline ends came to 6 bases. The CDR3 has 14 residues. The V gene's germline CDR1 is DFQATT and CDR2 SNEGSKA (reference sequence). Written as DNA, the CDR3 is TGCAGTGCTAGTTCATTCTCTGGGGCCAACGTCCTGACTTTC. Translation: CSASSFSGANVLTF.

This clonotype was seen only a few times. The genes are TRBV4-3 and TRBJ2-3; D possibly corresponds to TRBD1 (7 bases). The CDR3 has 16 amino acids. Germline V CDR1 and CDR2: LGHNA, YSLEER. Trimming removed 4 bases from V and 0 bases from J, with 14 bases in between. This chain's CDR3 is CASSPQGGASTDTQYF. The DNA of the CDR3 is TGCGCCAGCAGCCCCCAGGGGGGAGCTAGCACAGATACGCAGTATTTT.

The chain is built from TRBV5-8 and TRBJ2-5; 13 bases line up with TRBD2. Germline values: CDR1 SGHTS, CDR2 YDEGEE. V shed 4 bases, J shed 11 bases, and the junction held 8 bases outside the gene matches. CDR3 size: 14 residues. The CDR3 spells CASSKTSGRDEQYF. Written as DNA, the CDR3 is TGTGCCAGCAGCAAAACTAGCGGGAGGGATGAGCAGTACTTC.

The table lists this clonotype with a few counts. The V gene is TRBV5-1, the J gene TRBJ1-5; maybe TRBD1 (5 bases). Trimming pared 4 bases from V and 2 bases from J, leaving 13 bases between. Germline-derived CDR1 and CDR2 are SGHRS and YFSETQ. The CDR3 spans 15 residues. CDR3 amino acids: CASSQSGGGNQPQHF. The CDR3 coding sequence is TGCGCCAGCAGCCAAAGCGGGGGGGGCAATCAGCCCCAGCATTTT.

Only a few counts were recorded for this clonotype. The chain links TRBV6-1 to TRBJ2-3; TRBD2 is a possible D gene (6 bases). Germline loops: CDR1 MNHNS, CDR2 SASEGT. V was clipped by 0 bases and J by 6 bases, with 13 bases between them. This CDR3 is 15 amino acids long. The CDR3 protein is CASSEAVGGLDTQYF. CDR3 bases: TGTGCCAGCAGTGAAGCGGTCGGGGGTTTGGATACGCAGTATTTT.

Turning to this clonotype: This could be a read error, since a much larger clone is one nucleotide away. CDR3 coding DNA: TGTGCCAGCAGTACTCCCCGGGGACAGTACTTC. Translation gives CASSTPRGQYF. This chain uses TRBV6-5 with TRBJ2-7; D may be TRBD2 (5 bases). This CDR3 is built from 11 residues. Trimming took off 5 bases at V and 10 bases at J, with 12 bases between the two ends. In germline, CDR1 is MNHEY, CDR2 SVGAGI.

The CDR3 region has the DNA TGTGCCAGCAGCTGGGCGGCGGGGGCGTACGAGCAGTACTTC. This translates into CASSWAAGAYEQYF. The J gene is TRBJ2-7, the V gene TRBV7-9, with a tentative D call TRBD2 (7 bases). Germline V gene lookup returns CDR1 SEHNR and CDR2 FQNEAQ (reference sequence). CDR3 length: 14 residues. V lost 4 bases and J lost 4, with 14 bases in between.

The rearrangement joins TRBV20-1 to TRBJ2-3; TRBD1 aligns across 10 bases. Germline CDR1 DFQATT, CDR2 SNEGSKA (reference sequence). The V gene end was trimmed by 1 base and the J gene end by 6 bases; junction bases not matched to a gene: 7. CDR3 length: 15 amino acids. The CDR3 region is CSARVAGQGSDTQYF. The CDR3 nucleotides read TGCAGTGCTAGAGTCGCGGGACAGGGGTCTGATACGCAGTATTTT.

In this sample, this clonotype turned up a few times. The V call is TRBV20-1, the J call TRBJ2-1; D uncertain. Trimming took off 3 bases at V and 5 bases at J, with 17 bases between the two ends. This CDR3 spans 15 amino acids. Looked up from germline, CDR1 is DFQATT and CDR2 is SNEGSKA (reference sequence). CDR3 region: CSASPGDWFNNEQFF. The CDR3 region has the DNA TGCAGTGCTAGTCCCGGTGACTGGTTTAACAATGAGCAGTTCTTC.

J is TRBJ1-4 and V is TRBV10-3, with 7 bases identical to TRBD1. The CDR3 extends over 15 amino acids. Trimming cost V 3 bases and J 0 bases; bases outside gene matches: 1. Germline V gene sequence: CDR1 ENHRY, CDR2 SYGVKD. CDR3 nucleotide sequence: TGTGCCATCAGTGAACAGGGGTCAACTAATGAAAAACTGTTTTTT. Translating gives CAISEQGSTNEKLFF.

V and J are TRBV7-2 and TRBJ2-7, with 7 bases identical to TRBD2. Germline CDR1 SGHTA, CDR2 FQGNSA. CDR3 size: 16 residues. J gave up 1 base and V 5 bases, and 11 bases lay outside the gene matches. CDR3: CASSQNSRSGSYEQYF. The CDR3, as DNA: TGTGCCAGCAGCCAAAATAGCCGTAGCGGGTCCTACGAGCAGTACTTC.

This clonotype was counted a few times. The chain recombines TRBV15 with TRBJ1-4; no reliable D call. The V gene lost 1 base and the J gene lost 11 bases, with 8 bases spanning the gap. The CDR3 contains 12 residues. Looked up from germline, CDR1 is LNHNV and CDR2 is YYDKDF (reference sequence). The CDR3 reads CATSRGVGKLFF. CDR3 in DNA: TGTGCCACCAGCAGAGGGGTGGGGAAACTGTTTTTT.

There are a few counts of this clonotype. DNA of the CDR3: TGCAGCGTTGATGCCCCGACTAGCGGGAGTCTGGTCGCCTACAATGAGCAGTACTTC. Protein product: CSVDAPTSGSLVAYNEQYF. The genes are TRBV29-1 and TRBJ2-1; TRBD2 aligns across 12 bases. The J call is doubtful: the DNA matches TRBJ2-7 better. Germline CDR1 reads SQVTM; CDR2 reads ANQGSEA. CDR3 size: 19 residues.

Here the CDR3 reads CASSADNQPQHF. CDR3 in DNA: TGTGCCAGCAGTGCCGATAATCAGCCCCAGCATTTT. The chain couples TRBV2 to TRBJ1-5; D remains ambiguous. The CDR3 contains 12 residues. With 4 bases removed from V and 4 bases from J, the gap between germline ends came to 5 bases. From germline, CDR1 is SNHLY and CDR2 FYNNEI.

V usage is TRBV20-1 and J usage is TRBJ1-4; D remains unclear. V was clipped by 3 bases and J by 1 base, with 12 bases between them. This CDR3 is built from 15 residues. Germline V gene data show CDR1 as DFQATT and CDR2 as SNEGSKA (reference sequence). As DNA, the CDR3 is TGCAGTGCTAGGTCCGGGTTCAGAACTAATGAAAAACTGTTTTTT. This codes for CSARSGFRTNEKLFF.

This clonotype occurred a few times. The rearrangement joins TRBV20-1 to TRBJ1-2, with D maybe TRBD1 (6 bases). The germline V gene encodes CDR1 DFQATT and CDR2 SNEGSKA (reference sequence). The length of the CDR3 is 12 residues. V shed 5 bases and J shed 5 bases, with 12 bases lying between them. The CDR3 DNA reads TGCAGTGCTCCGATCGGACAGTATGGCTACACCTTC. This gives the protein CSAPIGQYGYTF.

In DNA, the CDR3 is TGCAGTGCTCCGGACAGAAAGAATCAGCCCCAGCATTTT. This codes for CSAPDRKNQPQHF. The V call is TRBV20-1, the J call TRBJ1-5; possible D gene TRBD1, 6 bases. V shed 5 bases and J shed 4 bases, with 12 bases lying between them. CDR3 length equals 13 residues. Germline V gives CDR1 DFQATT, CDR2 SNEGSKA (reference sequence).

The sample holds a few counts of this clonotype. The gene calls are TRBV4-3 and TRBJ2-7; D gene uncertain. The germline V gene encodes CDR1 LGHNA and CDR2 YSLEER. The CDR3 is 13 amino acids. V lost 4 bases and J 4 bases, leaving 11 bases between the germline ends. CDR3 residues: CASSRGLAYEQYF. CDR3 in DNA: TGCGCCAGCAGCCGCGGTTTGGCTTACGAGCAGTACTTC.

CDR3 amino acids: CASSLQGLGSEQFF. DNA of the CDR3: TGTGCCAGCAGCTTACAGGGGTTGGGAAGTGAGCAGTTCTTC. This sequence joins TRBV7-8 and TRBJ2-1; D is possibly TRBD1 (6 bases). The CDR3 runs 14 residues. Germline V CDR1 and CDR2: SGHVS, FQNEAQ. The V gene lost 2 bases and the J gene lost 9 bases, with 14 bases spanning the gap.

This clonotype was counted only a few times. The V and J genes are TRBV20-1 and TRBJ2-7; 7 nucleotides align to TRBD1. The V gene end was trimmed by 3 bases and the J gene end by 2 bases; junction bases not matched to a gene: 7. Germline assignment: CDR1 DFQATT and CDR2 SNEGSKA (reference sequence). The CDR3 runs 14 residues. In DNA form, the CDR3 reads TGCAGTGCTAGCTCCTCCGGGACAGCCTACGAGCAGTACTTC. This sequence encodes CSASSSGTAYEQYF.

The rearrangement links TRBV7-9 to TRBJ2-1, with 9 bases lining up with TRBD1. This CDR3 has 16 residues. Germline V gene sequence: CDR1 SEHNR, CDR2 FQNEAQ (reference sequence). Trimming took 5 bases from V and 3 from J; bases not matched to a gene: 8. DNA for the CDR3: TGTGCCAGCAGCCCCCTCAGGACAGGGGTCTACAATGAGCAGTTCTTC. Translation gives CASSPLRTGVYNEQFF. The entire variable domain, with the rest obtained from reference TRBV7-9 and TRBJ2-1, is as follows: DTGVSQNPRHKITKRGQNVTFRCDPISEHNRLYWYRQTLGQGPEFLTYFQNEAQLEKSRLLSDRFSAERPKGSFSTLEIQRTEQGDSAMYLCASSPLRTGVYNEQFFGPGTRLTVL.

J is TRBJ2-3 and V is TRBV5-1; tentative D call: TRBD2 (5 bases). Trimming removed 3 bases from V and 0 bases from J, with 11 bases in between. CDR3 length: 15 amino acids. Looked up from germline, CDR1 is SGHRS and CDR2 is YFSETQ. The CDR3 DNA is TGCGCCAGCAGCTGGGTAGGCGGGAGCACAGATACGCAGTATTTT. Translation gives CASSWVGGSTDTQYF.

This clonotype was seen a handful of times. The rearrangement joins TRBV3-1 to TRBJ2-7; 8 bases match TRBD1. CDR1 and CDR2 from the germline V gene are LGHDT and YNNKEL (reference sequence). With V trimmed by 3 bases and J by 0 bases, 4 bases remained unmatched. The CDR3 extends over 15 amino acids. For the CDR3, the DNA is TGTGCCAGCAGCCAGGGACAGGCCCGCTCCTACGAGCAGTACTTC. Its protein is CASSQGQARSYEQYF.

This sequence joins TRBV12-3 or TRBV12-4 and TRBJ2-3; 8 positions agree with TRBD2. V shed 6 bases and J 3 bases; nucleotides not matched to a gene: 14. The CDR3 has 17 amino acids. The CDR3: CASRTGSGAMRTDTQYF. CDR3 sequence (DNA): TGTGCCAGCAGAACGGGTAGCGGGGCCATGCGAACAGATACGCAGTATTTT.

This clonotype was seen a handful of times. As DNA, the CDR3 is TGTGCCAGCAGCTTCGGGGGGGCAGCGGGGGGGTCAGATACGCAGTATTTT. This sequence encodes CASSFGGAAGGSDTQYF. This chain links TRBV7-8 with TRBJ2-3; 10 bases fit TRBD2. CDR3 length equals 17 residues. The germline gives CDR1 SGHVS, CDR2 FQNEAQ. Germline trimming cut 3 bases from V and 4 bases from J; bases unmatched to any gene: 10.

V usage is TRBV12-3 or TRBV12-4 and J usage is TRBJ2-7; weak D call: TRBD2 (7 bases). Trimming stripped 5 bases from V and 7 bases from J, with 21 bases between. The CDR3 sequence is 15 residues long. The CDR3 loop is CASSRPGAGAPEQYF. The CDR3 bases are TGTGCCAGCAGTAGACCCGGGGCGGGGGCCCCTGAGCAGTACTTC.

The rearrangement uses TRBV6-1 and TRBJ2-3; 9 bases are a match to TRBD2. Germline V gene sequence: CDR1 MNHNS, CDR2 SASEGT. There are 15 residues in the CDR3. J gave up 1 base and V 4 bases, and 3 bases lay outside the gene matches. The CDR3 here is CASSVAGDRTDTQYF. The CDR3 DNA reads TGTGCCAGCAGTGTAGCGGGGGACCGCACAGATACGCAGTATTTT.

This clonotype was seen more than once but under ten times. The chain employs TRBV20-1 and TRBJ2-7, with a weak D call TRBD2 (5 bases). Germline values: CDR1 DFQATT, CDR2 SNEGSKA (reference sequence). The CDR3 totals 11 residues. V was trimmed by 6 bases and J by 3 bases, leaving 9 bases between them. CDR3 loop: CSAVEDYEQYF. CDR3 DNA sequence: TGCAGTGCAGTGGAGGACTACGAGCAGTACTTC.